The 7 T cell receptor beta chains in this list originate from one sample, sequenced in a study of blood T cell repertoires in COVID-19. Profiling relied on immunoSEQ multiplex PCR, and the TCRdb table lists in-frame clones only, not all of them. The sample lists roughly 100,000 clones; 87% were seen once. The sequenced sample consisted of peripheral blood. The source of these receptors is a middle-aged man in a cohort sampled during active COVID-19.

The CDR3 loop reads CASSQALEEKLFF. The CDR3, as DNA: TGCGCCAGCAGCCAAGCTCTGGAGGAAAAACTGTTTTTT. The rearrangement links TRBV4-1 to TRBJ1-4, with D hard to call. The CDR3 extends over 13 amino acids. The V end lost 1 base, the J end lost 8 bases, and 8 bases lay between the germline ends. The germline gives CDR1 MGHRA, CDR2 YSYEKL.

CDR3 DNA: TGTGCCAGCAGTCGCTTCGCAGGGGATCAGCCCCAGCATTTT. It encodes CASSRFAGDQPQHF. The genes are TRBV6-2 or TRBV6-3 and TRBJ1-5; TRBD1 might be the D (6 bases). This CDR3 has 14 amino acids. Trimming removed 5 bases from V and 5 bases from J, with 13 bases in between. Germline-derived CDR1 and CDR2 are MNHEY and SVGEGT.

The chain joins TRBV9 to TRBJ2-7; TRBD1 matches at 7 bases. In germline, CDR1 is SGDLS, CDR2 YYNGEE. After removal of 3 bases from V and 12 bases from J, the junction contained 21 bases not matched to a gene. This CDR3 region has 16 residues. This chain's CDR3 is CASSAKTGTVNSVLYF. CDR3 coding DNA: TGTGCCAGCAGCGCGAAAACCGGGACAGTTAATTCCGTCCTGTACTTC.

The chain is built from TRBV19 and TRBJ1-2, with TRBD1 matching over 8 bases. Trimming at V came to 5 bases and at J to 3 bases, leaving 11 bases not matched to a gene. This CDR3 is 16 amino acids long. CDR1 is LNHDA, CDR2 SQIVND, per germline (reference sequence). CDR3 in amino acids: CASSDRQGPPHYGYTF. DNA for the CDR3: TGTGCCAGTAGTGACCGACAGGGGCCGCCCCACTATGGCTACACCTTC. The full variable domain, in which reference TRBV19 and TRBJ1-2 provide the parts outside the CDR3, is DGGITQSPKYLFRKEGQNVTLSCEQNLNHDAMYWYRQDPGQGLRLIYYSQIVNDFQKGDIAEGYSVSREKKESFPLTVTSAQKNPTAFYLCASSDRQGPPHYGYTFGSGTRLTVV.

The chain joins TRBV28 to TRBJ1-5; D remains unclear. Germline CDR1 MDHEN, CDR2 SYDVKM. The CDR3 length is 12 residues. Trimming took 4 bases from V and 4 from J, leaving 5 bases between them. The CDR3: CASSSVNQPQHF. The CDR3 DNA reads as TGTGCCAGCAGTTCTGTGAATCAGCCCCAGCATTTT.

The table lists this clone with a count of one. The chain uses TRBV11-2 and TRBJ2-4; D gene unclear. The CDR3 is 17 residues long. Germline V gives CDR1 SGHAT, CDR2 FQNNGV. Trimming stripped 0 bases from V and 0 bases from J, with 12 bases between. In DNA, the CDR3 is TGTGCCAGCAGCTTAGATATCACAGTCTTAGCCAAAAACATTCAGTACTTC. It specifies CASSLDITVLAKNIQYF. Full variable domain (rest looked up from reference TRBV11-2 and TRBJ2-4): EAGVAQSPRYKIIEKRQSVAFWCNPISGHATLYWYQQILGQGPKLLIQFQNNGVVDDSQLPKDRFSAERLKGVDSTLKIQPAKLEDSAVYLCASSLDITVLAKNIQYFGAGTRLSVL.

J is TRBJ2-3 and V is TRBV5-1; 8 nucleotides match TRBD1. The J segment lost 6 bases and the V segment lost 3 bases, leaving 6 bases of the junction unmatched. CDR3 length: 14 residues. Germline-derived CDR1 and CDR2 are SGHRS and YFSETQ. Here the CDR3 reads CASSSGGAVDTQYF. CDR3 bases: TGCGCCAGCAGCTCAGGGGGCGCGGTTGATACGCAGTATTTT.